This record looks at one T cell receptor beta chain sequence and its context. Its specificity is not known. This entry is derived from a study of cytomegalovirus exposure and HLA in healthy donors. On the study more broadly: The same platform used for the 500 to 850 first-cohort repertoires was also used for the roughly 120 validation repertoires, as a later analysis reported.

Sequencing used immunoSEQ multiplex PCR; TCRdb keeps in-frame clones, though not all of them. The repertoire holds some 87,000 clones, roughly 96% seen once, with 1.3% in the top ten. The study's findings and limits: Among TCR beta chains, those listed as cytomegalovirus-associated numbered over 150.

V was clipped by 10 bases and J by 4 bases, with 12 bases between them. Germline CDR1 WNHNN, CDR2 SYGVQD (reference sequence). The CDR3 length is 12 residues. The V and J genes are TRBV10-1 and TRBJ2-3, with D maybe TRBD2 (5 bases). Specimen: PBMCs. The receptor comes from a woman in her late teens or twenties in good health and CMV-seronegative. CDR3 DNA sequence: TGCGCCACCTCCCCCGGGGCAGATACGCAGTATTTT. The encoded protein is CATSPGADTQYF.